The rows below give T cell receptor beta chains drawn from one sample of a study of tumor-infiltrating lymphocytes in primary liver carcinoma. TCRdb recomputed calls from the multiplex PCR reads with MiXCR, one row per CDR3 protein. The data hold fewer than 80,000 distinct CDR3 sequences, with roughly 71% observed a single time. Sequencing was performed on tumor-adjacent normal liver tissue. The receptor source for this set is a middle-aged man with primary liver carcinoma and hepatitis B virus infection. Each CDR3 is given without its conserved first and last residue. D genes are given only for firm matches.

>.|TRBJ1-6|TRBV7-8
ASSLYLPNSPLH
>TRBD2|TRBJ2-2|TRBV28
ASCLLRGRELF
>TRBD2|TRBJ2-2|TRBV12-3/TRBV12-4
ASSVGGGVNTGELF
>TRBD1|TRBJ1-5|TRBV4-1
ASSQGARTNQPQH
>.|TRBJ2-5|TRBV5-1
ASSLELNEETQY
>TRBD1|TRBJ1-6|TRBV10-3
GISGTVGSPLH
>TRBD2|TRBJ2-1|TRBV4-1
ASSQGASGTYNEQL
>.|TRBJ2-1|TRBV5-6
VSSLEGGSSYIEQF
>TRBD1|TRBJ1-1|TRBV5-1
ASSSRDRYTEAF
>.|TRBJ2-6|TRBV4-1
ASSQEGLGSGANVLT
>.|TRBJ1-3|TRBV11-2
ANSLGTLASIY
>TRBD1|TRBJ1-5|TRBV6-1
ASIFTFGQGGDHPQH
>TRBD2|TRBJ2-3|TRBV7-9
ASSSFPQWIAGSIDTQY
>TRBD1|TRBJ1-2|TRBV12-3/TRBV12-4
ASSLRGTDGYT
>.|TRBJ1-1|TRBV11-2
ASSLGLNTEAI
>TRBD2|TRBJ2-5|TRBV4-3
ASSQLLSGSGQY
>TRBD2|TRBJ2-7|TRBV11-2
ASSYRTTGRAGYEQY
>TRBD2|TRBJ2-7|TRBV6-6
AGSSSREVSYVQY
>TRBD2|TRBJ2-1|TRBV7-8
ASSLLGGSGRTNEHL
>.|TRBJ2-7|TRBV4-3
ASSQEWGYSSSYQQY
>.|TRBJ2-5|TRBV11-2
ASNLYFLETQY
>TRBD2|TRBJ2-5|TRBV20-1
SAAVIAGQETQY
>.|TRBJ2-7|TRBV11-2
ASNFDGSYEQY
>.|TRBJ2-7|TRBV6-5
ISSYSRSHEQY
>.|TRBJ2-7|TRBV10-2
ASRYYPDEQY
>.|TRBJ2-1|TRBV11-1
AISSNGMSGLFNEQF
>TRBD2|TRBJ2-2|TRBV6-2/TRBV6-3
ASSYRLAGADGELF
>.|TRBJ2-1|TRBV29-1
SVATFRPRSRQELF
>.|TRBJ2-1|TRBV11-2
TSAFYNEQF
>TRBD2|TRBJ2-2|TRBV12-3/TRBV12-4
ASSLSGTSGLNTGELF
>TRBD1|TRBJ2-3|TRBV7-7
ASSPGPGTGGDTQY
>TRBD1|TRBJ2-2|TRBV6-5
ASSSTGDWSTDTGELF
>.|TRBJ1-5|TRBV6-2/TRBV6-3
AGSSWGRVQPQH
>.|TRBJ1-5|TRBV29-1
SVVFVGVSAQH
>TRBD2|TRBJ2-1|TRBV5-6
ASSLAGVVSGRIDEQF
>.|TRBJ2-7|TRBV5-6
ASNLWGSSYEQY
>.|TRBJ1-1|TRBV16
ARSQGFMNSEAF
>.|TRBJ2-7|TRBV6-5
ANSPRGAGTREQY
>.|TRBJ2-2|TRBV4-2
ASSQEIARADTGELF
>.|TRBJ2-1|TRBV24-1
AAGRYDEQF